What follows are 27 T cell receptor beta chains derived from one specimen sequenced in a study of blood T cell repertoires in COVID-19. The table came from immunoSEQ multiplex PCR; TCRdb's copy has only in-frame clones and leaves some out. The sample lists some 80,000 clones; approximately 90% were seen once. Sequenced input: peripheral blood. Every receptor here comes from a human donor in a cohort sampled during active COVID-19.

This clone was counted a few times. The chain joins TRBV5-8 to TRBJ1-1; 9 bases are a match to TRBD1. Losses at the gene ends were 6 bases for V and 5 bases for J; bases not matched to a gene: 11. Germline lookup yields CDR1 SGHTS and CDR2 YDEGEE. CDR3 length equals 15 residues. For the CDR3, the DNA is TGTGCCAGCACCTTTCCGGGGACAGGGAGAACTGAAGCTTTCTTT. Amino acid sequence: CASTFPGTGRTEAFF. Full variable domain (missing parts from reference TRBV5-8 and TRBJ1-1): EAGVTQSPTHLIKTRGQQATLRCSPISGHTSVYWYQQALGLGLQFLLWYDEGEERNRGNFPPRFSGRQFPNYSSELNVNALELEDSALYLCASTFPGTGRTEAFFGQGTRLTVV.

This clone was picked up one time. V gene TRBV5-6 combines with J gene TRBJ1-6, with D unclear. This CDR3 spans 15 amino acids. V was cut by 3 bases and J by 5 bases, with 12 bases left in between. Germline V gene lookup returns CDR1 SGHDT and CDR2 YYEEEE. The CDR3 region has the DNA TGTGCCAGCAGCTACCTCCGGAGGAATAATTCACCCCTCCACTTT. Its translation is CASSYLRRNNSPLHF.

This chain links TRBV5-6 with TRBJ1-6, with TRBD1 identical over 9 bases. This CDR3 contains 13 residues. J gave up 10 bases and V 6 bases, and 5 bases lay outside the gene matches. Germline V lookup: CDR1 SGHDT, CDR2 YYEEEE. As DNA, the CDR3 is TGTGCCAGCAAAGGACAGGGGAACTCACCCCTCCACTTT. This gives the protein CASKGQGNSPLHF.

J is TRBJ2-5 and V is TRBV4-1; 7 positions agree with TRBD1. The CDR3 covers 15 residues. J was trimmed by 3 bases and V by 2 bases; bases with no gene match: 6. Germline V CDR1 and CDR2: MGHRA, YSYEKL. CDR3 region: CASSQRPGTEETQYF. DNA of the CDR3: TGCGCCAGCAGCCAAAGACCCGGGACAGAAGAGACCCAGTACTTC.

The chain uses TRBV3-1 (or the pseudogene TRBV3-2) and TRBJ2-5; 9 nucleotides match TRBD2. Germline-derived CDR1 and CDR2 are LGHDT and YNNKEL (reference sequence). The V gene end was trimmed by 6 bases and the J gene end by 5 bases; junction bases not matched to a gene: 10. The CDR3 runs to 15 residues. This CDR3 reads CASSSRGLAGETQYF. The CDR3 region has the DNA TGTGCCAGCAGTTCAAGGGGACTAGCCGGCGAGACCCAGTACTTC.

The table lists this clone with a count of one. The rearrangement uses TRBV19 and TRBJ2-7; 10 bases are a match to TRBD1. With V trimmed by 3 bases and J by 5 bases, 7 bases remained unmatched. The germline V gene encodes CDR1 LNHDA and CDR2 SQIVND (reference sequence). The CDR3 length is 15 residues. The CDR3 loop reads CASSIRGTGVNEQYF. CDR3 DNA: TGTGCCAGTAGTATCCGCGGGACAGGGGTAAACGAGCAGTACTTC.

The rearrangement uses TRBV7-2 and TRBJ1-2; TRBD1 agrees at 8 bases. With V trimmed by 1 base and J by 5 bases, 9 bases remained unmatched. Germline V gene lookup returns CDR1 SGHTA and CDR2 FQGNSA. This CDR3 has 16 amino acids. The CDR3 loop is CASSLEGTGWKYGYTF. The CDR3 bases are TGTGCCAGCAGCTTAGAGGGGACAGGCTGGAAGTATGGCTACACCTTC.

The chain uses TRBV18 and TRBJ1-5; TRBD1 matches 7 bases. This CDR3 comprises 14 residues. Germline V lookup: CDR1 KGHSH, CDR2 LQKENI. Trimming cost V 4 bases and J 5 bases; bases outside gene matches: 5. This chain's CDR3 is CASSRNTGDQPQHF. The CDR3 DNA reads as TGTGCCAGCTCACGAAACACAGGGGATCAGCCCCAGCATTTT.

This chain joins TRBV3-1 (or the pseudogene TRBV3-2) and TRBJ2-3; 12 nucleotides match TRBD2. CDR1 and CDR2 (germline): LGHDT, YNNKEL (reference sequence). The CDR3 extends over 18 amino acids. V trimming: 2 bases; J trimming: 3 bases; junction bases outside the gene matches: 9. The CDR3 DNA sequence: TGTGCCAGCAGCCAAACCGCTAGCGGGAGGGCCGGGACAGATACGCAGTATTTT. Protein: CASSQTASGRAGTDTQYF.

The chain joins TRBV7-2 to TRBJ2-6; 8 nucleotides agree with TRBD1. Germline lookup yields CDR1 SGHTA and CDR2 FQGNSA. CDR3 length: 18 residues. With V trimmed by 0 bases and J by 0 bases, 4 bases remained unmatched. CDR3 sequence (DNA): TGTGCCAGCAGCTTAGCGGGGACAGGTCGCTCTGGGGCCAACGTCCTGACTTTC. Translated: CASSLAGTGRSGANVLTF.

This clone was seen a single time. V and J are TRBV14 and TRBJ2-7; D is unclear. CDR1 is SGHDN, CDR2 FVKESK, per germline. There are 12 residues in the CDR3. With 1 base removed from V and 1 base from J, the gap between germline ends came to 2 bases. This CDR3 is CASSQVSYEQYF. CDR3 nucleotide sequence: TGTGCCAGCAGCCAAGTATCCTACGAGCAGTACTTC.

The chain links TRBV28 to TRBJ1-5; D might be TRBD1 (5 bases). This CDR3 has 12 amino acids. Trimming shortened V by 4 bases and J by 6 bases, and 7 bases separated the two germline ends. Germline lookup yields CDR1 MDHEN and CDR2 SYDVKM. The CDR3 coding sequence is TGTGCCAGCAGTTATGGGGCTCAGCCCCAGCATTTT. Its translation: CASSYGAQPQHF.

The chain links TRBV20-1 to TRBJ1-2, with unresolved D. Germline V CDR1 and CDR2: DFQATT, SNEGSKA (reference sequence). V lost 4 bases and J 8 bases, leaving 8 bases between the germline ends. The CDR3 totals 10 residues. The CDR3 bases are TGCAGTGCTACCGACGGGGGCTACACCTTC. This encodes CSATDGGYTF.

This chain uses TRBV5-1 with TRBJ1-2, with D maybe TRBD1 (6 bases). The germline V gene has CDR1 SGHRS and CDR2 YFSETQ. The V gene lost 0 bases and the J gene lost 3 bases, with 9 bases spanning the gap. The CDR3 is made up of 14 amino acids. As DNA, the CDR3 is TGCGCCAGCAGCTTGGCCAGGGGAGACTATGGCTACACCTTC. This encodes CASSLARGDYGYTF.

This clone was found once. The chain combines TRBV29-1 with TRBJ2-1, with TRBD2 matching 7 bases. This CDR3 spans 13 amino acids. With 8 bases clipped from V and 1 base from J, the junction kept 5 bases outside the gene matches. Looked up from germline, CDR1 is SQVTM and CDR2 is ANQGSEA. The CDR3 coding sequence is TGCAGCACTTCTAGCGGATCCTACAATGAGCAGTTCTTC. As protein: CSTSSGSYNEQFF.

V gene TRBV18 combines with J gene TRBJ2-7; 12 bases match TRBD1. J gave up 3 bases and V 3 bases, and 6 bases lay outside the gene matches. The length of the CDR3 is 16 residues. From germline, CDR1 is KGHSH and CDR2 LQKENI. CDR3 sequence reads: CASSPQGQGAHYEQYF. The DNA of the CDR3 is TGTGCCAGCTCACCCCAGGGACAGGGGGCGCACTACGAGCAGTACTTC.

This sequence joins TRBV5-1 and TRBJ1-1, with D maybe TRBD1 (6 bases). Looked up from germline, CDR1 is SGHRS and CDR2 is YFSETQ. Trimming took off 4 bases at V and 0 bases at J, with 13 bases between the two ends. The CDR3 spans 15 residues. The CDR3 sequence is CASSPRTDLNTEAFF. For the CDR3, the DNA is TGCGCCAGCAGCCCCAGGACAGACTTGAACACTGAAGCTTTCTTT.

This chain links TRBV10-3 with TRBJ1-5; a weak D match, TRBD1 (6 bases). The V gene's germline CDR1 is ENHRY and CDR2 SYGVKD. V dropped 5 bases and J dropped 0 bases, with 8 bases sitting between them. This CDR3 is 14 amino acids long. CDR3 bases: TGTGCCATCAGTTTAGGGGGTAGCAATCAGCCCCAGCATTTT. It yields the protein CAISLGGSNQPQHF.

This chain uses TRBV29-1 with TRBJ1-2, with D possibly matching TRBD1 (6 bases). From germline, CDR1 is SQVTM and CDR2 ANQGSEA. CDR3 size: 13 residues. Trimming took 2 bases from V and 5 from J, leaving 12 bases between them. CDR3 in DNA: TGCAGCGTTGAAAAGGGGCAGGGGTATGGCTACACCTTC. Protein product: CSVEKGQGYGYTF.

This clone occurred a few times. V is TRBV28 and J is TRBJ1-5; 8 bases fit TRBD1. The trim removed 3 bases at V and 9 bases at J, leaving 7 bases unmatched. Germline V gene lookup returns CDR1 MDHEN and CDR2 SYDVKM. The CDR3 has 14 amino acids. CDR3 residues: CASSLSGGPRPQHF. For the CDR3, the DNA is TGTGCCAGCAGTTTGTCAGGGGGCCCCAGGCCCCAGCATTTT.

The chain carries TRBV7-2 and TRBJ1-2; the match to TRBD1 covers 7 bases. Unmatched junction bases numbered 17, after V lost 6 bases and J lost 7 bases. The CDR3 runs 16 residues. Germline assignment: CDR1 SGHTA and CDR2 FQGNSA. CDR3 in amino acids: CASRSLRTGSSGGYTF. DNA for the CDR3: TGTGCCAGCAGATCCCTCAGGACAGGATCTTCTGGTGGCTACACCTTC.

This clone has just one count. The J gene is TRBJ2-3, the V gene TRBV7-2, with 7 bases identical to TRBD2. The V segment lost 1 base and the J segment 5 bases; nucleotides outside the gene matches: 9. Germline CDR1 reads SGHTA; CDR2 reads FQGNSA. The CDR3 has 16 residues. CDR3 in amino acids: CASSLVWVGGQDTQYF. The CDR3, as DNA: TGTGCCAGCAGCTTAGTCTGGGTGGGAGGGCAAGATACGCAGTATTTT.

The table lists this clone with a count of one. The chain couples TRBV7-9 to TRBJ1-4; the match to TRBD1 covers 9 bases. Germline CDR1 SEHNR, CDR2 FQNEAQ (reference sequence). The CDR3 runs 17 residues. Unmatched junction bases numbered 9, after V lost 6 bases and J lost 1 base. CDR3: CASRPGQGSGTNEKLFF. CDR3 coding DNA: TGTGCCAGCAGACCCGGACAGGGGTCGGGAACTAATGAAAAACTGTTTTTT.

The gene calls are TRBV4-3 and TRBJ2-2; a possible D gene is TRBD1 (6 bases). Trimming pared 0 bases from V and 5 bases from J, leaving 7 bases between. The CDR3 runs to 14 residues. Per the germline V gene, CDR1 is LGHNA and CDR2 is YSLEER. CDR3 amino acids: CASSQDRGTGELFF. DNA for the CDR3: TGCGCCAGCAGCCAAGACAGGGGAACCGGGGAGCTGTTTTTT.

J is TRBJ1-5 and V is TRBV7-8, with D perhaps TRBD1 (5 bases). Germline-derived CDR1 and CDR2 are SGHVS and FQNEAQ. V lost 5 bases, J lost 6 bases, and 17 bases lay in between. This CDR3 is 15 amino acids long. The CDR3 coding sequence is TGTGCCAGCAGCCCCGGGGGACCGTCTAGTCAGCCCCAGCATTTT. Its translation: CASSPGGPSSQPQHF.

This clone came up once. The rearrangement uses TRBV4-1 and TRBJ1-4, with D tentatively TRBD1 (6 bases). CDR1 and CDR2 (germline): MGHRA, YSYEKL. V lost 0 bases to trimming and J lost 0 bases, with 11 bases between them. This CDR3 region has 17 residues. The CDR3 DNA follows: TGCGCCAGCAGCCAAGATCCCCGGACAGCAACTAATGAAAAACTGTTTTTT. Amino acid sequence: CASSQDPRTATNEKLFF.

The chain employs TRBV7-9 and TRBJ2-5; 7 positions agree with TRBD2. The junction had 0 bases not matched to a gene; V was cut back by 0 bases and J by 2 bases. The germline gives CDR1 SEHNR, CDR2 FQNEAQ (reference sequence). CDR3 size: 14 residues. The CDR3 sequence is CASSLASGQETQYF. The DNA of the CDR3 is TGTGCCAGCAGCTTAGCTAGCGGGCAAGAGACCCAGTACTTC.